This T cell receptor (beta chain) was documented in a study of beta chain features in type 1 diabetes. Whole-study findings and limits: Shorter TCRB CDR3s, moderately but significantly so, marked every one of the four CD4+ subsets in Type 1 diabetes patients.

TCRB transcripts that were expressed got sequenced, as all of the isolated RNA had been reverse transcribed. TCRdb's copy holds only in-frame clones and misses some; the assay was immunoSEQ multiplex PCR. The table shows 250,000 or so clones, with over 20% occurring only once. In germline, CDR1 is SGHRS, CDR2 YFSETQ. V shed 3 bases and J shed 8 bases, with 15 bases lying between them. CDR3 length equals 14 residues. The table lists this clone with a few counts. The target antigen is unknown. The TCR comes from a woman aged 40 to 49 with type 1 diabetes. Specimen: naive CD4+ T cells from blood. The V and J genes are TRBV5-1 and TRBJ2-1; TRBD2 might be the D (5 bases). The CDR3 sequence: CASSYGRGRDEQFF. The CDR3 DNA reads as TGCGCCAGCAGCTACGGCCGAGGGCGGGATGAGCAGTTCTTC.